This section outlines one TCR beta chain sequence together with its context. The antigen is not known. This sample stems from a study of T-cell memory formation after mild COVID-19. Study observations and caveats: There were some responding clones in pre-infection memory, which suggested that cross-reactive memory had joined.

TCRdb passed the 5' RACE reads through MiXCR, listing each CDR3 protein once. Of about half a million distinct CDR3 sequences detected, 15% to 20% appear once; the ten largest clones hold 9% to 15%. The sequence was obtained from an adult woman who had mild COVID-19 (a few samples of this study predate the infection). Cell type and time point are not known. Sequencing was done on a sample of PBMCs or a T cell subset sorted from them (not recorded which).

The DNA of the CDR3 is TGTGCCAGTAGTATATTCACCGGGGAGCTGTTTTTT. Amino acids: CASSIFTGELFF. The V and J genes are TRBV19 and TRBJ2-2; no firm D call. V gave up 2 bases and J gave up 4 bases, with 2 bases separating them. The CDR3 is 12 residues long. CDR1 and CDR2 (germline): LNHDA, SQIVND (reference sequence).